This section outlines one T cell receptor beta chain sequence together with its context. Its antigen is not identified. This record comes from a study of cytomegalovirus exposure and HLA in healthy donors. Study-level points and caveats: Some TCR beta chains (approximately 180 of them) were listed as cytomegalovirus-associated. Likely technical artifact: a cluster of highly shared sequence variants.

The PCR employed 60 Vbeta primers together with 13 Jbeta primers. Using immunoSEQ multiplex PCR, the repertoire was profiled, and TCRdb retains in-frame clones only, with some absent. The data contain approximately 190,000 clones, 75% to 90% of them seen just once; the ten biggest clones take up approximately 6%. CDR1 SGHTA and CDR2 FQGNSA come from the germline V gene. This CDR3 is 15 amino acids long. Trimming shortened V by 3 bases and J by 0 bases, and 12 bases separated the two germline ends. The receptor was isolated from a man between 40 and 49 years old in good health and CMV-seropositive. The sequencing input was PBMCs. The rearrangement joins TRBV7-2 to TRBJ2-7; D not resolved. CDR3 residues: CASSFTTGSSYEQYF. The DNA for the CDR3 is TGTGCCAGCAGCTTTACGACGGGTAGCTCCTACGAGCAGTACTTC.